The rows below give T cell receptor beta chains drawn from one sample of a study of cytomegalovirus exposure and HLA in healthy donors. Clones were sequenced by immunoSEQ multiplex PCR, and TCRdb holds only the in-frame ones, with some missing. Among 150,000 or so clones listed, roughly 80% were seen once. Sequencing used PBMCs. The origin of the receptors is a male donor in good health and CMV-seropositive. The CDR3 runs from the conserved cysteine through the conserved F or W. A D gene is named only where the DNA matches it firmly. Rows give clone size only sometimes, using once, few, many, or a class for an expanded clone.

TGCGCCAGCAGCCAACCGAAAGTTAGCCACGAGCAGTACTTC | CASSQPKVSHEQYF | TRBJ2-7 | . | . | TRBV4-1
TGTGCCAGCAGCTTGGGATCTAGCGGGAGCTCGAGCTCCTACGAGCAGTACTTC | CASSLGSSGSSSSYEQYF | TRBJ2-7 | TRBD2 | . | TRBV5-4
TGTGCCAGCAGTTTATGGGGGGGTATCAATCAGCCCCAGCATTTT | CASSLWGGINQPQHF | TRBJ1-5 | . | . | TRBV28
TGTGCCAGCAGCTTAGAAGTTATGGGACAGTCCTACACCTTC | CASSLEVMGQSYTF | TRBJ1-2 | TRBD1 | . | TRBV7-2
TGCGCCAGCAGTAAAGGACAGGCCGAGTCCTACGAGCAGTACTTC | CASSKGQAESYEQYF | TRBJ2-7 | TRBD1 | few | TRBV10-1
TGTGCCAGCAGCTTAGCGCGAGGTAACCCTGAAGCTTTCTTT | CASSLARGNPEAFF | TRBJ1-1 | . | . | TRBV7-8
TGCGCCAGCAGCGAACGGGGTAGGACAGGTGGGGAAAAACTGTTTTTT | CASSERGRTGGEKLFF | TRBJ1-4 | TRBD1 | . | TRBV4-3
TGTGCCAGCAGCCAAAGGGGGCTCAACACTGAAGCTTTCTTT | CASSQRGLNTEAFF | TRBJ1-1 | TRBD1 | . | TRBV14
TGTGCCAGCAGCTCTAGAATTACTAGCGCCACTAGCACAGATACGCAGTATTTT | CASSSRITSATSTDTQYF | TRBJ2-3 | TRBD2 | . | TRBV7-8
TGTGCCAGCAGCCAGACAGGGAGCTCTAAACCGGATGAGCAGTTCTTC | CASSQTGSSKPDEQFF | TRBJ2-1 | TRBD1 | . | TRBV5-4
TGTGCCAGCAGCGTAGGGGACTCCACAGATACGCAGTATTTT | CASSVGDSTDTQYF | TRBJ2-3 | . | . | TRBV9
TGTGCCAGCAGCCCTAGCGGGTCGGGGCAGTTCTTC | CASSPSGSGQFF | TRBJ2-1 | TRBD2 | few | TRBV7-9
TGTGCCACCTTAACGGGACAGGGGGCGAATGAGCAGTTCTTC | CATLTGQGANEQFF | TRBJ2-1 | TRBD1 | few | TRBV28
TGTGCCAGCAGCGTAGTTAGCAATAGCTACAATGAGCAGTTCTTC | CASSVVSNSYNEQFF | TRBJ2-1 | . | . | TRBV9
TGTGCCAGCAGTGAGAGGGTTTTAGGCGAAAAACTGTTTTTT | CASSERVLGEKLFF | TRBJ1-4 | . | . | TRBV6-1
TGTGCCAGCAATTTGGACAGGGGGTCGGAAAAACTGTTTTTT | CASNLDRGSEKLFF | TRBJ1-4 | TRBD1 | . | TRBV6-1
TGTGCCAGCAGCTCCAGCGGGGGGATTAACAATGAGCAGTTCTTC | CASSSSGGINNEQFF | TRBJ2-1 | TRBD2 | . | TRBV5-4
TGTGCCAGCGCAAGACGACAGGCAACCTACGAGCAGTACTTC | CASARRQATYEQYF | TRBJ2-7 | . | once | TRBV28
TGTGCCAGCAGCTTAGTGGAGGGGATCCACGAGCAGTACTTC | CASSLVEGIHEQYF | TRBJ2-7 | . | once | TRBV11-2
TGTGCCAGCAGCCGACAACTCCCAGGGGGCTTGAACACTGAAGCTTTCTTT | CASSRQLPGGLNTEAFF | TRBJ1-1 | TRBD1 | . | TRBV27
TGTGCCACCAGCAGCACACCCGGGGAGACTGAAGCTTTCTTT | CATSSTPGETEAFF | TRBJ1-1 | . | . | TRBV15
TGTGCCAGCAGTGGAGGACTTTACGGACAGACCCAGTACTTC | CASSGGLYGQTQYF | TRBJ2-5 | . | . | TRBV6-5
TGTGCCATCAGGGGGGGACAGGAGCAGTACTTC | CAIRGGQEQYF | TRBJ2-7 | . | . | TRBV10-3
TGTGCCAGCACACCAGGGCCGAATAACTATGGCTACACCTTC | CASTPGPNNYGYTF | TRBJ1-2 | . | few | TRBV6-6
TGTGCCAGCAGCTTAGGGAGCGGGGGCACCGGGGAGCTGTTTTTT | CASSLGSGGTGELFF | TRBJ2-2 | TRBD2 | . | TRBV7-9
TGTGCCAGCAGTTCGGGACAGTATTTCAAAAACATTCAGTACTTC | CASSSGQYFKNIQYF | TRBJ2-4 | TRBD1 | . | TRBV28
TGCGCCAGCAGCGGGAACAGGGGCACCGGGGAGCTGTTTTTT | CASSGNRGTGELFF | TRBJ2-2 | TRBD1 | . | TRBV5-1
TGTGCCAGCAGCCTCCACTCGGCCCAGGGGACCCAGTACTTC | CASSLHSAQGTQYF | TRBJ2-5 | . | few | TRBV9
TGCAGCCTCGTGAAGGGGCAGGGGAGTTTCGGGCAGTTCTTC | CSLVKGQGSFGQFF | TRBJ2-1 | . | . | TRBV29-1
TGTGCCTGGCACGGACAAAACACCGGGGAGCTGTTTTTT | CAWHGQNTGELFF | TRBJ2-2 | . | . | TRBV30
TGCGCCAGCCGCGGGGAGGGTGGTACTGAAGCTTTCTTT | CASRGEGGTEAFF | TRBJ1-1 | . | . | TRBV5-1
TGTGCCAGCAGGATGGGACATTCCACAGATACGCAGTATTTT | CASRMGHSTDTQYF | TRBJ2-3 | . | . | TRBV28
TGCGCCAGCAGCTTCGGGAACACTGAAGCTTTCTTT | CASSFGNTEAFF | TRBJ1-1 | . | . | TRBV5-1
TGTGCCAGCAGCTTGGGCCAGGGGTCAGCCTACGAGCAGTACTTC | CASSLGQGSAYEQYF | TRBJ2-7 | . | few | TRBV5-4
TGTGCCAGCAGCTTTAGTGCGAACACTGAAGCTTTCTTT | CASSFSANTEAFF | TRBJ1-1 | . | . | TRBV7-8
TGCGCCAGCAGCTCGGGACTAGCGGGGGGCGGTGGCACAGATACGCAGTATTTT | CASSSGLAGGGGTDTQYF | TRBJ2-3 | TRBD2 | . | TRBV5-1
TGTGCCAGCGCGTACTCAAATCTGCTCCCTCAGTACTTC | CASAYSNLLPQYF | TRBJ2-5 | . | . | TRBV19
TGCGCCAGCAGGATGGGACTAGCGGCGGAGACCCAGTACTTC | CASRMGLAAETQYF | TRBJ2-5 | TRBD2 | . | TRBV5-1